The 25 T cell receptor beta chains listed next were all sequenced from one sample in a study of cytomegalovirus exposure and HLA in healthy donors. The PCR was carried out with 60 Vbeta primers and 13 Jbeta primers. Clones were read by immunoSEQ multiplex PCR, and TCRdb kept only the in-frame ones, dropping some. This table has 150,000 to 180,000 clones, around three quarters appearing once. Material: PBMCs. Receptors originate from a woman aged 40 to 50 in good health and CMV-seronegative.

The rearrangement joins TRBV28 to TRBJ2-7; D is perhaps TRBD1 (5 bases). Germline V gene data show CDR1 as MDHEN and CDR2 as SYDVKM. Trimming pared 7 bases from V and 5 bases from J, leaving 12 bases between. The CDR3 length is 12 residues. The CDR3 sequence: CASKGQGNEQYF. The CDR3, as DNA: TGTGCCAGCAAGGGGCAGGGCAACGAGCAGTACTTC.

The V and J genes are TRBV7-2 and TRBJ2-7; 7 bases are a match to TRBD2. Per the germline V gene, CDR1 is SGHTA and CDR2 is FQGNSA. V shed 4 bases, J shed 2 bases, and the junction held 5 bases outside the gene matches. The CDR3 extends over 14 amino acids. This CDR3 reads CASSSSSGPYEQYF. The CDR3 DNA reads TGTGCCAGCAGCTCTTCTAGCGGACCCTACGAGCAGTACTTC.

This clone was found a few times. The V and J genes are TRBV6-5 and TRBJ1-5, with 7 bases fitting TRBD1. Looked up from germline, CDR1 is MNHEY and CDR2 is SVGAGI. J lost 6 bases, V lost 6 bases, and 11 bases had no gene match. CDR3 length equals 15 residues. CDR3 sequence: CASRPLDRLTQPQHF. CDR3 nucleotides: TGTGCCAGCAGACCACTGGACAGGCTAACTCAGCCCCAGCATTTT.

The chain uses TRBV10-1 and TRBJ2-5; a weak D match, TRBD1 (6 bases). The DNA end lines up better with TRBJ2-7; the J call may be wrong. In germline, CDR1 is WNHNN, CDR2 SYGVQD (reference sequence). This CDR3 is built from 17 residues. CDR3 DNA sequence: TGCGCCAGCAGTGAGTTATACCCCAGGGGAAGTAGGAGCGAGCAGTACTTC. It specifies CASSELYPRGSRSEQYF.

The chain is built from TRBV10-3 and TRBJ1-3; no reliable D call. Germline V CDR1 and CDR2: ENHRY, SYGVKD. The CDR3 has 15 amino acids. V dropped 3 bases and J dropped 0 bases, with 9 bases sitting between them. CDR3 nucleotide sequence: TGTGCCATCAGTGATAGTAGGAGCTCTGGAAACACCATATATTTT. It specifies CAISDSRSSGNTIYF.

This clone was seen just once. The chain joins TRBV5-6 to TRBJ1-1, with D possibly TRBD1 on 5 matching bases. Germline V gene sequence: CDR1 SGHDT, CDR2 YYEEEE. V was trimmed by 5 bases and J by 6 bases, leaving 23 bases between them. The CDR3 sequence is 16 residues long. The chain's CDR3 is CASSLLGGPSDAEAFF. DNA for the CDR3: TGTGCCAGCAGTTTGTTGGGGGGACCTTCGGACGCTGAAGCTTTCTTT.

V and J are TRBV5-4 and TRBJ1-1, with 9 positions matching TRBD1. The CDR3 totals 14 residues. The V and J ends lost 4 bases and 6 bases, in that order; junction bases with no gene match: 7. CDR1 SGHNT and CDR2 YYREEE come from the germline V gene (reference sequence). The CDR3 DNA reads TGTGCCAGCAGCCCGGGACAGGGTGTGTCTGAAGCTTTCTTT. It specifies CASSPGQGVSEAFF.

CDR3 in DNA: TGCAGCGTTCAACAGGGGAGTTTCTACAATGAGCAGTTCTTC. Encoded protein: CSVQQGSFYNEQFF. This chain uses TRBV29-1 with TRBJ2-1, with TRBD1 matching 7 bases. Germline-derived CDR1 and CDR2 are SQVTM and ANQGSEA. The V gene end was trimmed by 5 bases and the J gene end by 3 bases; junction bases not matched to a gene: 7. This CDR3 is 14 amino acids long.

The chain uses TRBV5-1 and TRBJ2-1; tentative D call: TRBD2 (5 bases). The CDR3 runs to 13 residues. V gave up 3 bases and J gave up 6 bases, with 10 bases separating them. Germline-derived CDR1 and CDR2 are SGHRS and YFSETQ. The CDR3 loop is CASSSIGGNEQFF. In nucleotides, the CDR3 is TGCGCCAGCAGCTCTATAGGAGGCAATGAGCAGTTCTTC.

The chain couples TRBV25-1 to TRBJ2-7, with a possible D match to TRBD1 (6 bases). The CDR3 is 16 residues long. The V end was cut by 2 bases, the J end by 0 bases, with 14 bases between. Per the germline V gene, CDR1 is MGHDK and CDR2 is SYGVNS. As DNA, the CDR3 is TGTGCCAGCAGTGAAAGGGGGACGGCGAGCTCCTACGAGCAGTACTTC. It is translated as CASSERGTASSYEQYF.

CDR3 sequence reads: CASSLRPGWDTEAFF. The CDR3 DNA follows: TGTGCCAGCAGCTTACGACCAGGGTGGGATACTGAAGCTTTCTTT. This chain links TRBV7-8 with TRBJ1-1, with D maybe TRBD1 (5 bases). Trimming removed 2 bases from V and 5 bases from J, with 15 bases in between. This CDR3 is 15 amino acids long. Per the germline V gene, CDR1 is SGHVS and CDR2 is FQNEAQ.

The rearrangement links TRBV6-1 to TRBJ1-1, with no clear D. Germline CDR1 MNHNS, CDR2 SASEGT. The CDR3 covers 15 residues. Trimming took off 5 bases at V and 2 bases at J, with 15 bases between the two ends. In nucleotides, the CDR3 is TGTGCCAGCAGTCACGAGGATATCCTTAACACTGAAGCTTTCTTT. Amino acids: CASSHEDILNTEAFF.

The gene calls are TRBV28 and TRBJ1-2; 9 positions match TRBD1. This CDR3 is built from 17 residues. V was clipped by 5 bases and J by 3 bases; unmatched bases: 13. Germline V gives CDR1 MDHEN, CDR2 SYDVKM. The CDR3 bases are TGTGCCAGCAGTGGGTCGGGACAGGGAATATTTTACTATGGCTACACCTTC. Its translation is CASSGSGQGIFYYGYTF.

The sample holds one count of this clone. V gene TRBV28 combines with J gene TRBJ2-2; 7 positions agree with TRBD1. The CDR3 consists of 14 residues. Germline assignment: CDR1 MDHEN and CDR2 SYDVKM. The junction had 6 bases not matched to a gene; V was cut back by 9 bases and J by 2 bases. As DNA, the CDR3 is TGTGCCAGTAGTGACAGGGTCAACACCGGGGAGCTGTTTTTT. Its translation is CASSDRVNTGELFF. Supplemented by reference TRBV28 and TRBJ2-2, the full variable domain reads DVKVTQSSRYLVKRTGEKVFLECVQDMDHENMFWYRQDPGLGLRLIYFSYDVKMKEKGDIPEGYSVSREKKERFSLILESASTNQTSMYLCASSDRVNTGELFFGEGSRLTVL.

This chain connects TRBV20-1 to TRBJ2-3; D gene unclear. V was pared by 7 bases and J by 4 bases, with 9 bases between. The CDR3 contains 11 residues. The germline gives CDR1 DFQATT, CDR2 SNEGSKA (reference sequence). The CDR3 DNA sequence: TGCAGTGGTGTGTCGGCAGATACGCAGTATTTT. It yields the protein CSGVSADTQYF.

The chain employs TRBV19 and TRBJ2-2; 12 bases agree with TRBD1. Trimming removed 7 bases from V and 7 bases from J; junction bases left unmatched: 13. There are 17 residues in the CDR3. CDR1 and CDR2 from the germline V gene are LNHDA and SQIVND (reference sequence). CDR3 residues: CASNPPSGQGAGGELFF. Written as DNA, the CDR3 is TGTGCCAGTAATCCCCCATCGGGACAGGGGGCCGGCGGGGAGCTGTTTTTT.

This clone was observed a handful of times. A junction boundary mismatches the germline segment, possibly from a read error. In nucleotides, the CDR3 is TGTGCCAGCAGTGTGAAGACTAGCGTGCAAGAGGCCCAGTACTTC. The encoded protein is CASSVKTSVQEAQYF. The chain has TRBV25-1 and TRBJ2-5, with 8 bases identical to TRBD2. The germline V gene has CDR1 MGHDK and CDR2 SYGVNS. The CDR3 runs to 15 residues. Looking up the rest from reference TRBV25-1 and TRBJ2-5 gives the full variable domain: EADIYQTPRYLVIGTGKKITLECSQTMGHDKMYWYQQDPGMELHLIHYSYGVNSTEKGDLSSESTVSRIRTEHFPLTLESARPSHTSQYLCASSVKTSVQEAQYFGPGTRLLVL.

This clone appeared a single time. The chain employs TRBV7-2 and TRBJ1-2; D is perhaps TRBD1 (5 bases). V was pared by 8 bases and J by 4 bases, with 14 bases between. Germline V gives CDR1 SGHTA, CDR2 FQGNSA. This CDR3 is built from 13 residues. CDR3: CASGREKGYGYTF. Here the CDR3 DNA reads TGTGCCAGCGGCAGGGAAAAGGGCTATGGCTACACCTTC.

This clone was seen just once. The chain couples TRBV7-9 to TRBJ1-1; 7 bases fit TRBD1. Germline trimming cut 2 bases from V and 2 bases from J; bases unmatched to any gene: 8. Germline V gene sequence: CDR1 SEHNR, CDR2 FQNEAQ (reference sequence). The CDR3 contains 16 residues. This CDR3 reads CASSLPYRGGNTEAFF. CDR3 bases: TGTGCCAGCAGCTTACCCTACAGGGGTGGAAACACTGAAGCTTTCTTT.

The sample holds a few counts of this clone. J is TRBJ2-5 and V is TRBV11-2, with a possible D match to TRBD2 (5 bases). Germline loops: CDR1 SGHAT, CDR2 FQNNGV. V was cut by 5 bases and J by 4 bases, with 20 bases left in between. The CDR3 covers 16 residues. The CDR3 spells CASSLPFPRTRETQYF. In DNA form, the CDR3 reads TGTGCCAGCAGCCTCCCCTTCCCCCGGACTCGAGAGACCCAGTACTTC.

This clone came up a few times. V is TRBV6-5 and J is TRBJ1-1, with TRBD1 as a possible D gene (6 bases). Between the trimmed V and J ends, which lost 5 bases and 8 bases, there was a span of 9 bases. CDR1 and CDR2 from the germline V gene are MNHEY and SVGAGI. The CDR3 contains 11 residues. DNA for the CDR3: TGTGCCAGCAGTCACAGGGACGAAGCTTTCTTT. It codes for CASSHRDEAFF.

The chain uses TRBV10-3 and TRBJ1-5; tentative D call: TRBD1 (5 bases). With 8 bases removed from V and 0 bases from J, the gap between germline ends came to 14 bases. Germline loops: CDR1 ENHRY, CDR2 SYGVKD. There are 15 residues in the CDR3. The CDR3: CAIAPGHDSNQPQHF. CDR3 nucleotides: TGTGCCATCGCCCCAGGGCACGATAGCAATCAGCCCCAGCATTTT.

CDR3 sequence reads: CASSQDGGLSSYSGANVLTF. CDR3 coding DNA: TGCGCCAGCAGCCAAGATGGGGGCCTCTCCTCTTACTCTGGGGCCAACGTCCTGACTTTC. The rearrangement joins TRBV4-1 to TRBJ2-6; D may be TRBD1 (6 bases). Trimming removed 0 bases from V and 0 bases from J, with 18 bases in between. Germline V gives CDR1 MGHRA, CDR2 YSYEKL. The CDR3 has 20 amino acids.

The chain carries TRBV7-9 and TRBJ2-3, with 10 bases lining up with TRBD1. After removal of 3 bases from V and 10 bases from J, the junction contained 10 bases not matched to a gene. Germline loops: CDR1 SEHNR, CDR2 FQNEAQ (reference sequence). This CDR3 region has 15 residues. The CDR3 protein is CASSLGQGSVIAQYF. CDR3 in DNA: TGTGCCAGCAGCTTGGGACAGGGGTCGGTAATTGCGCAGTATTTT.

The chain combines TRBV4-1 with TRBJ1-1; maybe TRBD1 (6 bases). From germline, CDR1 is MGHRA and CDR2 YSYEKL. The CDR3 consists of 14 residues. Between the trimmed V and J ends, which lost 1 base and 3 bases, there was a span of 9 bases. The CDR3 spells CASSQVGGHTEAFF. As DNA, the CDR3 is TGCGCCAGCAGCCAAGTCGGGGGGCACACTGAAGCTTTCTTT.